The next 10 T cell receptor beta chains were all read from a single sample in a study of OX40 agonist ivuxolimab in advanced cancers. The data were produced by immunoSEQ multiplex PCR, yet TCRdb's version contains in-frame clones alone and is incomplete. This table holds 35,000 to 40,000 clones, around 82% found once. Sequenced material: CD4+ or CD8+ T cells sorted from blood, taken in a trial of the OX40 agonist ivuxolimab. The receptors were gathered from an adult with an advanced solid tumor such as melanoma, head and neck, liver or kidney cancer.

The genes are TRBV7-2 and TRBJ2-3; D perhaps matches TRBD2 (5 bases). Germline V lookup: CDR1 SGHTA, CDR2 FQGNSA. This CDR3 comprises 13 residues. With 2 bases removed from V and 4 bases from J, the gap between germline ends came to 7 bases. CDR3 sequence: CASSLRRADTQYF. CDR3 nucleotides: TGTGCCAGCAGCTTAAGGCGGGCAGATACGCAGTATTTT.

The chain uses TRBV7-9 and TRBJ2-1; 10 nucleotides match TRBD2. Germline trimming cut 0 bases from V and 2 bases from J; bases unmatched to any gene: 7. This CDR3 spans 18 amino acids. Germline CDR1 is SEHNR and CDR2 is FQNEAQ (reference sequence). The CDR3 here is CASSLAGAGGRPYNEQFF. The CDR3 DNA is TGTGCCAGCAGCTTAGCTGGAGCGGGGGGGCGCCCCTACAATGAGCAGTTCTTC.

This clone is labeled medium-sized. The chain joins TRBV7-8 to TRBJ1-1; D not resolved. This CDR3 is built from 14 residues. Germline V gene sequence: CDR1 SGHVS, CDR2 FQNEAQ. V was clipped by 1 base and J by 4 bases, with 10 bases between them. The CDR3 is CASSLVRVGTEAFF. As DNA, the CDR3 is TGTGCCAGCAGCTTAGTGAGGGTGGGCACTGAAGCTTTCTTT.

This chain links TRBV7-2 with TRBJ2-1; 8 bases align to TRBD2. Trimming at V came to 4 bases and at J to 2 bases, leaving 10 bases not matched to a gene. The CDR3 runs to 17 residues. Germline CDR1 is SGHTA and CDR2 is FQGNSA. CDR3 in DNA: TGTGCCAGCAGCTACCGGACTAGCCCTTCCACCTACAATGAGCAGTTCTTC. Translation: CASSYRTSPSTYNEQFF.

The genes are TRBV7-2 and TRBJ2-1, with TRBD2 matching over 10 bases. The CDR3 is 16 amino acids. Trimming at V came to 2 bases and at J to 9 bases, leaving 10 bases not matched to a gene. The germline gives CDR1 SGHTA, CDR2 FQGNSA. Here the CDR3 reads CASSLTPSGGGSEQFF. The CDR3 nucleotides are TGTGCCAGCAGCTTAACTCCTAGCGGGGGTGGTAGTGAGCAGTTCTTC.

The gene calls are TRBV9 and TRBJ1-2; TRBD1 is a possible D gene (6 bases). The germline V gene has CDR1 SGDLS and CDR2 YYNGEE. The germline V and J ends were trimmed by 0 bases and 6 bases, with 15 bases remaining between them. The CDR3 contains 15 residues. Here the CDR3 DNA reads TGTGCCAGCAGCGTAGAACCAGGGGCATCGAATGGCTACACCTTC. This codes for CASSVEPGASNGYTF.

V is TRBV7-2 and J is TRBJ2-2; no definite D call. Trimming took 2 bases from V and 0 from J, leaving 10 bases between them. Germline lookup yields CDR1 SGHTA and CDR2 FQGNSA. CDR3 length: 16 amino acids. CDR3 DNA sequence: TGTGCCAGCAGCTTACAGAAAGCCGCGAACACCGGGGAGCTGTTTTTT. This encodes CASSLQKAANTGELFF.

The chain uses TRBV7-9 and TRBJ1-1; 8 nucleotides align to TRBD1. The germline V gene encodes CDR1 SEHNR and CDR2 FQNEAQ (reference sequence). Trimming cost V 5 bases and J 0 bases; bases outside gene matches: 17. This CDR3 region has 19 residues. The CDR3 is CASSPPMGYRGYLNTEAFF. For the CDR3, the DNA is TGTGCCAGCAGCCCACCGATGGGATACAGGGGGTACTTGAACACTGAAGCTTTCTTT.

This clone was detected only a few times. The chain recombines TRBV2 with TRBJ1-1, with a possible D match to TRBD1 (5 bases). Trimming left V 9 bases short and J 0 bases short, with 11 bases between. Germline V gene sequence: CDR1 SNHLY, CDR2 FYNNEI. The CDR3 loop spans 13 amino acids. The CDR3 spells CARSGQLNTEAFF. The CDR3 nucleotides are TGTGCCAGATCGGGGCAATTGAACACTGAAGCTTTCTTT.

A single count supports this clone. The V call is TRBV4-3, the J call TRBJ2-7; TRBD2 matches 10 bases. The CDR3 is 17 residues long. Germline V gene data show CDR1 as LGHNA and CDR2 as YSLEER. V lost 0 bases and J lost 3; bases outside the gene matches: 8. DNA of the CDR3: TGCGCCAGCAGCCAAGATCGAGAACTAGCGGGAAACTACGAGCAGTACTTC. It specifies CASSQDRELAGNYEQYF.